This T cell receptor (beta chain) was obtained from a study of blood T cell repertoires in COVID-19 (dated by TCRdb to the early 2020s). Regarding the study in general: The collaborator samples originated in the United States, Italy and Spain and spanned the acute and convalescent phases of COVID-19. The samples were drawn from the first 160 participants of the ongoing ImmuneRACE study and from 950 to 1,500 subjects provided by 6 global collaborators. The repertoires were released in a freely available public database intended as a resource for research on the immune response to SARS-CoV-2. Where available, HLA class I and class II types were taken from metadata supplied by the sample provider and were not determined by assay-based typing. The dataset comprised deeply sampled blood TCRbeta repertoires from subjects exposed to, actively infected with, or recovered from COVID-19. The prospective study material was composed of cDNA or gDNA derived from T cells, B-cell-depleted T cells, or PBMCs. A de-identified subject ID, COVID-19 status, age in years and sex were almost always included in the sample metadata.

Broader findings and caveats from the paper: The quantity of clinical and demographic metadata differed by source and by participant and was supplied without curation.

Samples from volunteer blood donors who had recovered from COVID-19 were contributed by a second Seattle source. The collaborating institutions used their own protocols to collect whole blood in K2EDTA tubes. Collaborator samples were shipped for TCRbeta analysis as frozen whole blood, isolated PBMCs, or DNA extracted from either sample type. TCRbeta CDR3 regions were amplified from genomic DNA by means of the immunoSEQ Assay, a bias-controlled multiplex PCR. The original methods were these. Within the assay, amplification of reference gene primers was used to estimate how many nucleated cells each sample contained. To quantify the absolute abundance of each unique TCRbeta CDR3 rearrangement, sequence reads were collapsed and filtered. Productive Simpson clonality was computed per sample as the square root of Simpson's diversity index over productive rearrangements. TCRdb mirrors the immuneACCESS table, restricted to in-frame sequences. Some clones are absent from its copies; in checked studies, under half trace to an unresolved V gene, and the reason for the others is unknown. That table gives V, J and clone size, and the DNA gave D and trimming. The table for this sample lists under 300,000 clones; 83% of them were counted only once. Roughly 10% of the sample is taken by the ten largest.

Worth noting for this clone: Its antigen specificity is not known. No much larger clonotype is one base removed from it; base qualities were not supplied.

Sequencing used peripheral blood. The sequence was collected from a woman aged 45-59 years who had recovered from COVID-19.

The DNA sequence reads TGTGCCAGCAGCCAAGTAACGCGGGGGGGTCCCAATGAGCAGTTCTTC. It is translated as CASSQVTRGGPNEQFF. The chain joins TRBV4-2 to TRBJ2-1, and 9 junction bases match TRBD2. From cysteine to phenylalanine, the CDR3 is 16 amino acids long. Just CDR3 DNA is preserved here, 48 bases in frame from base 1. Clipping removes 1 base from V and 6 bases from J, with 7 as the unmatched junction base count. CDR1 LGHNA and CDR2 YNFKEQ are derived from the germline V gene.